This TCR beta chain was documented in a study of regulatory T cells in long-lasting Graves disease. Construction of TCR beta libraries relied on iRepertoire HTBI primers and on Arm-PCR targeting CDR3 regions. TCRdb re-derived calls from the multiplex PCR reads in MiXCR, one entry per CDR3 protein. The sample consists of around 500,000 distinct CDR3 sequences, more than 15% of them appearing once. Study-wide points: Sampling was limited to peripheral blood rather than thyroid tissue.

In the case of this clonotype: As yet, its antigen is unknown.

Trimming cost V 2 bases and J 7 bases; bases outside gene matches: 11. The germline CDR1 and CDR2 sequences are SGHRS and YFSETQ. The CDR3 spans 15 residues. Time point noted: newly diagnosed GD, antithyroid drugs for less than 3 months. Extracted PBMC RNA gave rise to the TCR library. The same specimen was also included in a second study, on T cells in Graves' hyperthyroidism and ophthalmopathy.

This chain links TRBV5-1 with TRBJ2-7, with 8 bases identical to TRBD1. The TCR originated in a woman aged 35 to 60 with Graves disease. The sequencing used peripheral blood mononuclear cells (PBMCs), collected at new diagnosis, from a patient treated with antithyroid drugs. The CDR3 DNA sequence: TGCGCCAGCAGCTTAGAACAGGGGGGCCTTCGTGAGCAGTACTTC. Translating gives CASSLEQGGLREQYF.